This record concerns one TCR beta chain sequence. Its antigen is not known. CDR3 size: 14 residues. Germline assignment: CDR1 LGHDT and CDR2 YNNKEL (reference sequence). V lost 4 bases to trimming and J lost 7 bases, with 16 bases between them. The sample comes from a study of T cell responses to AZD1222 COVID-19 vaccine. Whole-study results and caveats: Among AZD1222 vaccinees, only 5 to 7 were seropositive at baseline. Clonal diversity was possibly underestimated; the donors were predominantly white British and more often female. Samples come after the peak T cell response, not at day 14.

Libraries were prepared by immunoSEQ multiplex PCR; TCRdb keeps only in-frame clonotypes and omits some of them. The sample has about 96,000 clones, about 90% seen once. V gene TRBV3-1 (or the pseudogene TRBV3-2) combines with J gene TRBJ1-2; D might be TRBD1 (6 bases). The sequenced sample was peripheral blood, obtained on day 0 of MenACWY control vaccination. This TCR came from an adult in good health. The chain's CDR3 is CASSPTSGGAGYTF. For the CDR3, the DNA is TGTGCCAGCAGCCCCACGTCCGGGGGGGCTGGCTACACCTTC.